This T cell receptor (beta chain) was observed in a study of blood T cell repertoires in COVID-19. About the study: Samples representing acute and convalescent COVID-19 were sourced from the United States, Italy and Spain. Sources were T cells, B-cell-depleted T cells, or PBMCs; the material itself was cDNA or gDNA.

The V end lost 2 bases, the J end lost 3 bases, and 10 bases lay between the germline ends. From germline, CDR1 is KGHSH and CDR2 LQKENI. The CDR3 totals 15 residues. The Seattle patients, enrolled during active infection, were followed longitudinally. In the source study's methods: It was from reference gene primer amplification that nucleated cell counts were estimated. Clones were sequenced by immunoSEQ multiplex PCR, and TCRdb holds only the in-frame ones, with some missing. From that table come the V and J calls and clone size; the DNA was used to work out D and trimming. This table holds over 200,000 clones, just over 85% found once.

The clonotype originates from a man between 45 and 60 years old with COVID-19, enrolled during active disease. The V and J genes are TRBV18 and TRBJ2-2; D ambiguous. Sequencing was carried out using peripheral blood. CDR3 sequence reads: CASSPGSDYTGELFF. CDR3 in DNA: TGTGCCAGCTCACCAGGTTCAGACTACACCGGGGAGCTGTTTTTT.